The rows below give T cell receptor beta chains drawn from one sample of a study of T cell responses to AZD1222 COVID-19 vaccine. TCRdb's copy holds only in-frame clones and misses some; the assay was immunoSEQ multiplex PCR. The table includes under 200,000 clones, more than 90% detected once. The material sequenced was peripheral blood, taken on day 0 of AZD1222 vaccination. These receptors originate from an adult in good health. CDR3s include the opening cysteine and the closing phenylalanine or tryptophan. D genes are given only for firm matches. Only some rows state a clone size, as once, few, many or a class for expanded clones.

CDR3 length: 13; clone size: .; D gene: .; J gene: TRBJ1-1; V gene: TRBV6-5; CDR3 protein: CASTNLGGTEAFF; CDR3 DNA: TGTGCCAGCACCAATCTCGGGGGAACTGAAGCTTTCTTT
CDR3 length: 14; clone size: .; D gene: .; J gene: TRBJ1-5; V gene: TRBV9; CDR3 protein: CASSSGAPNQPQHF; CDR3 DNA: TGTGCCAGCAGTTCTGGGGCCCCCAATCAGCCCCAGCATTTT
CDR3 length: 15; clone size: .; D gene: .; J gene: TRBJ1-2; V gene: TRBV15; CDR3 protein: CATSSRPPRDYGYTF; CDR3 DNA: TGTGCCACCAGCTCCCGACCTCCAAGGGACTATGGCTACACCTTC
CDR3 length: 12; clone size: .; D gene: TRBD1; J gene: TRBJ2-1; V gene: TRBV19; CDR3 protein: CASSIAAGGQFF; CDR3 DNA: TGTGCCAGTAGTATAGCAGCAGGGGGGCAGTTCTTC
CDR3 length: 11; clone size: .; D gene: .; J gene: TRBJ2-5; V gene: TRBV5-5; CDR3 protein: CASSFRETQYF; CDR3 DNA: TGTGCCAGCAGCTTCCGGGAGACCCAGTACTTC
CDR3 length: 13; clone size: .; D gene: .; J gene: TRBJ2-1; V gene: TRBV6-1; CDR3 protein: CASSEERGWPQFF; CDR3 DNA: TGTGCCAGCAGCGAAGAAAGGGGGTGGCCCCAGTTCTTC
CDR3 length: 13; clone size: .; D gene: .; J gene: TRBJ1-1; V gene: TRBV12-3/TRBV12-4; CDR3 protein: CASGGRLNTEAFF; CDR3 DNA: TGTGCCAGCGGCGGCCGTTTGAACACTGAAGCTTTCTTT
CDR3 length: 18; clone size: once; D gene: TRBD1; J gene: TRBJ1-6; V gene: TRBV11-2; CDR3 protein: CASSPRTGSGIYNSPLHF; CDR3 DNA: TGTGCCAGCAGCCCCAGGACAGGGTCCGGCATCTATAATTCACCCCTCCACTTT
CDR3 length: 15; clone size: few; D gene: .; J gene: TRBJ2-6; V gene: TRBV5-1; CDR3 protein: CASSLGASGANVLTF; CDR3 DNA: TGCGCCAGCAGCTTGGGTGCCTCTGGGGCCAACGTCCTGACTTTC
CDR3 length: 11; clone size: .; D gene: .; J gene: TRBJ2-1; V gene: TRBV20-1; CDR3 protein: CSTQYYNEQFF; CDR3 DNA: TGCAGTACCCAGTACTACAATGAGCAGTTCTTC
CDR3 length: 13; clone size: .; D gene: .; J gene: TRBJ1-1; V gene: TRBV4-1; CDR3 protein: CASSQKSNTEAFF; CDR3 DNA: TGCGCCAGCAGCCAGAAATCGAACACTGAAGCTTTCTTT
CDR3 length: 13; clone size: .; D gene: .; J gene: TRBJ1-6; V gene: TRBV2; CDR3 protein: CASGPREASPLHF; CDR3 DNA: TGTGCCAGTGGACCCCGGGAGGCTTCACCCCTCCACTTT
CDR3 length: 13; clone size: .; D gene: .; J gene: TRBJ1-6; V gene: TRBV6-6; CDR3 protein: CASGTGWDSPLHF; CDR3 DNA: TGTGCCAGCGGGACGGGATGGGATTCACCCCTCCACTTT
CDR3 length: 14; clone size: .; D gene: TRBD1; J gene: TRBJ1-1; V gene: TRBV7-2; CDR3 protein: CASSLQGGGTEAFF; CDR3 DNA: TGTGCCAGCAGCCTACAGGGGGGAGGAACTGAAGCTTTCTTT
CDR3 length: 17; clone size: .; D gene: TRBD1; J gene: TRBJ1-2; V gene: TRBV19; CDR3 protein: CASSQTGTGGGNYGYTF; CDR3 DNA: TGTGCCAGTAGTCAAACCGGGACAGGAGGGGGAAACTATGGCTACACCTTC
CDR3 length: 13; clone size: .; D gene: .; J gene: TRBJ1-1; V gene: TRBV24-1; CDR3 protein: CATSDLGTTEAFF; CDR3 DNA: TGTGCCACCAGTGATTTGGGGACAACCGAAGCTTTCTTT